A selection of T cell receptor beta chains follows, all from one sample in a study of T cells in Graves' hyperthyroidism and ophthalmopathy. TCRdb independently ran MiXCR on the multiplex PCR reads; one entry per CDR3 protein. This table has approximately 720,000 distinct CDR3 sequences, about 19% appearing once. Sequenced material: blood. These receptors all stem from a woman aged 45 to 65 with Graves' hyperthyroidism that later progressed to Graves' ophthalmopathy. CDR3s include the opening cysteine and the closing phenylalanine or tryptophan. D genes are given only for firm matches. Not all rows give a size; the values are once, few, many and, for expanded clones, a class.

-,TRBV5-8,-,TRBJ2-6,TGTGCCAGCAGCAGAGAGCCCCGGCCTGGAAATTCTGGGGCCAACGTCCTGACTTTC,CASSREPRPGNSGANVLTF
many,TRBV12-3/TRBV12-4,-,TRBJ1-5,TGTGCCAGCAGGCAGGACAGCCTCGGGCAGCCCCAGCATTTT,CASRQDSLGQPQHF
many,TRBV13,-,TRBJ1-1,TGTGCCTGTGAGGGGACGGCGAACACTGAAGCTTTCTTT,CACEGTANTEAFF
few,TRBV10-3,-,TRBJ1-6,TGTGCCATCAGTTCAGGGTATAATTCACCCCTCCACTTT,CAISSGYNSPLHF
-,TRBV10-3,-,TRBJ2-1,TGTGCCATCAGTGAAGGGCTCCTTTCAAGCAATGAGCAGTTCTTC,CAISEGLLSSNEQFF
-,TRBV29-1,-,TRBJ2-5,TGCAGCGTTGAAGATCCGGGGGAGACCCAGTACTTC,CSVEDPGETQYF
many,TRBV7-3,-,TRBJ2-1,TGTGCCAGCAGCTTAACCGGGTACAACAATGAGCAGTTCTTC,CASSLTGYNNEQFF
many,TRBV5-1,-,TRBJ1-2,TGCGCCAGCCGGAGGGAAATGGCTAACTATGGCTACACCTTC,CASRREMANYGYTF
many,TRBV12-3/TRBV12-4,-,TRBJ2-2,TGTGCCAGCAGCTATGCGGTTGACGGGGAGCTGTTTTTT,CASSYAVDGELFF
few,TRBV19,-,TRBJ1-2,TGTGCCAGTAGTATCTTGGGGCTGCCTTATGGCTACACCTTC,CASSILGLPYGYTF
few,TRBV6-1,TRBD2,TRBJ2-3,TGTGCCAGCAGTTCGCGACTAGCGGGGCCTACAAATACGCAGTATTTT,CASSSRLAGPTNTQYF
-,TRBV29-1,-,TRBJ1-5,TGCAGCGTTACGACAGGTTTTAGCAATCAGCCCCAGCATTTT,CSVTTGFSNQPQHF
once,TRBV28,-,TRBJ1-2,TGTGCCAGCAGTTTACGACAGGTCCATTTGTTCGGCTACACCTTC,CASSLRQVHLFGYTF
many,TRBV9,-,TRBJ2-7,TGTGCCAGCAGCGTAGAAGGGGACTCCTACGAGCAGTACTTC,CASSVEGDSYEQYF
many,TRBV6-5,-,TRBJ2-2,TGTGCCAGCAGTTACCCGGGACAAACTATCACCGGGGAGCTGTTTTTT,CASSYPGQTITGELFF
-,TRBV11-1,-,TRBJ2-1,TGTGCCAGCAGCCTGCAGTGGCCTTACAATGAGCAGTTCTTC,CASSLQWPYNEQFF
few,TRBV19,-,TRBJ1-1,TGTGCCAGTAGTATGGACACCCTGGGGACTGAAGCTTTCTTT,CASSMDTLGTEAFF
many,TRBV2,-,TRBJ1-5,TGTGCCAGCAGTGACGGGCAAAGCAATCAGCCCCAGCATTTT,CASSDGQSNQPQHF
once,TRBV4-1,TRBD2,TRBJ2-5,TGCGCCAGCAGCCAAGATCGACTAGCGGGCCAAGAGACCCGGTACTTC,CASSQDRLAGQETRYF
few,TRBV11-2,-,TRBJ1-3,TGTGCCAGCAGCAATTTTGTGGAGGCCCGAGCCTCTGGAAACACCATATATTTT,CASSNFVEARASGNTIYF
many,TRBV28,TRBD2,TRBJ2-1,TGTGCCAGCAGTCCTCCCCTCGGCGGGGGGTCCTACTCCTACAATGAGCAGTTCTTC,CASSPPLGGGSYSYNEQFF
many,TRBV5-1,-,TRBJ1-1,TGCGCCAGCAGCTTGGAGCAGCTGAACACTGAAGCTTTCTTT,CASSLEQLNTEAFF
many,TRBV6-5,TRBD1,TRBJ2-7,TGTGCCAGCAGTTACTCCCGACCGGGACAGCTACCCTACGAGCAGTACTTC,CASSYSRPGQLPYEQYF
many,TRBV7-9,-,TRBJ1-1,TGTGCCAGCAGCTTATTGCAGGGAGTTGAAGCTTTCTTT,CASSLLQGVEAFF
few,TRBV20-1,-,TRBJ1-2,TGCAGTGCCGGAAGGACAGCAGAGTATGGCTACACCTTC,CSAGRTAEYGYTF
-,TRBV9,-,TRBJ2-7,TGTGCCAGCAGCCCTTCGGGACTTAGGCGGCGGTCCTACGAGCAGTACTTC,CASSPSGLRRRSYEQYF
few,TRBV2,-,TRBJ1-3,TGTGGCCTCGGGAGCTCTGGAAACACCATATATTTT,CGLGSSGNTIYF
many,TRBV3-1,TRBD2,TRBJ2-1,TGTGCCAGCAGCCTCCCGACCGGGACTAGCGGACACAATGAGCAGTTCTTC,CASSLPTGTSGHNEQFF
many,TRBV7-2,TRBD2,TRBJ2-3,TGTGCCAGCAGCCGACTAGCGGGCCGCACAGATACGCAGTATTTT,CASSRLAGRTDTQYF
once,TRBV7-3,-,TRBJ2-2,TGTGCCAGCAGCCCCGCGTGGGGGGAGCCCCCCGGGGAGCTGTTTTTT,CASSPAWGEPPGELFF
few,TRBV2,-,TRBJ2-2,TGTGCCAGCAGTCCTAACGCCGGGACCATCACCGGGGAGCTGTTTTTT,CASSPNAGTITGELFF
-,TRBV27,TRBD1,TRBJ1-2,TGTGCCAGCGGTTGGGACAGGCTGCGTGGCTACACCTTC,CASGWDRLRGYTF
many,TRBV10-1,-,TRBJ1-1,TGCGCCAGCAGTGAGGCCAGGGAGAGGGCTGAAGCTTTCTTT,CASSEARERAEAFF
few,TRBV15,-,TRBJ2-3,TGTGCCACCAGCAGAGGCGTAGGGAAAACAGATACGCAGTATTTT,CATSRGVGKTDTQYF
few,TRBV12-3/TRBV12-4,-,TRBJ2-1,TGTGCCAGCAGTCTACAGGGTAGCGAGCAGTTCTTC,CASSLQGSEQFF
few,TRBV4-1,-,TRBJ2-2,TGCGCCAGCAGCCAAGGGGAGGAACTCAACACCGGGGAGCTGTTTTTT,CASSQGEELNTGELFF
-,TRBV7-9,TRBD1,TRBJ1-6,TGTGCCAGCCAAAGGGTGACAGGGTTCGGTTCACCCCTCCACTTT,CASQRVTGFGSPLHF